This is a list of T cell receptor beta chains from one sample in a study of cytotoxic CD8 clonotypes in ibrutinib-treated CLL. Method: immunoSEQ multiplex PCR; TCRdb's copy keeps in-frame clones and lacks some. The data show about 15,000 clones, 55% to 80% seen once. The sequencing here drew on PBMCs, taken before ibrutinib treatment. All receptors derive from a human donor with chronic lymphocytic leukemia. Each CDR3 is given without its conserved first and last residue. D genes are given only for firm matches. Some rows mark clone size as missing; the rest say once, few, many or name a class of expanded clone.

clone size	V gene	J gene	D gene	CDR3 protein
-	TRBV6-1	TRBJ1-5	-	ATRWGGYQPQH
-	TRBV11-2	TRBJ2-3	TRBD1	ASSLDPGTGFLRKY
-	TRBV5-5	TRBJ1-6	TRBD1	ASSLTGVDNSPLH
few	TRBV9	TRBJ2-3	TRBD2	ASSAWTRTDTQY
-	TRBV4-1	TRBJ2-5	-	ASSQAPGAVETQY
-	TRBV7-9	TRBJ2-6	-	ASSPGSVITSGANVLT
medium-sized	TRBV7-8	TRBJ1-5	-	ASSFHAGINQPQH
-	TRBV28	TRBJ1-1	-	ASSWGRMAF
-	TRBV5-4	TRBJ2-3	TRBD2	ASSSDPGLAGGRGTDTQY
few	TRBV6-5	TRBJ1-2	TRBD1	ASSRQGGSSGYT
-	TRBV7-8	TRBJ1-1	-	ASGSGGSNTEAF
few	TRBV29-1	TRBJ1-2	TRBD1	SVEERGTGINYGYT
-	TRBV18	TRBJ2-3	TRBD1	ASSVAQGATDTQY
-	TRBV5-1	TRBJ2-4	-	ASSFGDRLDIQY
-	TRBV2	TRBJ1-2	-	ASSMRNVVNYGYT
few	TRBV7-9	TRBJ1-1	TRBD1	ASSLEGTGNTEAF
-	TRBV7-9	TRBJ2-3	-	ASSPNRTGGRLSDTQY
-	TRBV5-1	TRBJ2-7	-	ASKGAREWREQY
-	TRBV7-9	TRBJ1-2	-	ASSTIQGNGYT
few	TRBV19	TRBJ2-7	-	ASSAQGFTYEQY
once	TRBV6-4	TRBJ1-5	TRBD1	ASSAGTGQNQPQH
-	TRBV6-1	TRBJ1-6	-	ASSVEAMYSPLH
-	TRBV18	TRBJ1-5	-	ASSRGPNQPQH
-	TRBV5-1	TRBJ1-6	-	ASSTVFAGYSSYNSPLH